This TCR beta chain was found in a study of cytomegalovirus exposure and HLA in healthy donors. Turning to the study itself: About 85 million unique TCRs from HLA-typed donors were held in an early release of data.

This PCR relied on a set of 60 Vbeta primers and 13 Jbeta primers. Sequencing was performed with immunoSEQ multiplex PCR; in TCRdb, only in-frame clones are kept and a portion is missing. The table lists about 150,000 clones, approximately 84% of them singletons. Study results and caveats: Fewer N-insertions (relative to the roughly 700-donor mean) were reportedly seen in an Asian-associated ancestry cluster in a later analysis. TCR beta chains numbering some 160 were designated cytomegalovirus-associated. Some segments of the V type, notably TRBV6-2 and TRBV6-3, were excluded as indistinguishable.

The ends were cut back, 7 bases at V and 9 bases at J, with 11 bases in the middle. Germline CDR1 reads SGHVT; CDR2 reads SQSDAQ. CDR3 length: 11 residues. A single count supports this clone. Its antigen is as yet unknown. Sequences were obtained from PBMCs. The receptor was isolated from a woman aged 18-29 years in good health and CMV-seronegative. V and J are TRBV7-4 and TRBJ2-3; tentative D call: TRBD2 (7 bases). The DNA for the CDR3 is TGTGCCAGCACCGAGGGGGGGACGCAGTATTTT. Translation: CASTEGGTQYF.